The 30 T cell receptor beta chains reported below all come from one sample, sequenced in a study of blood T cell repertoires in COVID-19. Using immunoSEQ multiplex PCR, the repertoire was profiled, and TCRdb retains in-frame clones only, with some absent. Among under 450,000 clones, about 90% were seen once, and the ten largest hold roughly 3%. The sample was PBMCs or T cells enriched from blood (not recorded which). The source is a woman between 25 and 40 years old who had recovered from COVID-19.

CDR3 nucleotide sequence: TGTGCCAGCAGCCAAGAAGTTTACAGGATTAATTCACCCCTCCACTTT. As protein: CASSQEVYRINSPLHF. The chain is built from TRBV14 and TRBJ1-6; tentatively, D is TRBD1 (5 bases). Germline CDR1 reads SGHDN; CDR2 reads FVKESK. The CDR3 consists of 16 residues. Deletions cut 0 bases from V and 6 bases from J, with 12 bases between.

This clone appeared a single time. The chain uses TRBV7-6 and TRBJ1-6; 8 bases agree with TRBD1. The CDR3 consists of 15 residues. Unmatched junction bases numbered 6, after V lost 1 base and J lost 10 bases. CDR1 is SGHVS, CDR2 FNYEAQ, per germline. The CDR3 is CASSLGRGRRSPLHF. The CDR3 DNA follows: TGTGCCAGCAGCTTAGGCAGGGGGCGACGGTCACCCCTCCACTTT.

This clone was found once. In DNA form, the CDR3 reads TGTGCCAGCAGTGTGGCCTCTTATAACTATGGCTACACCTTC. Its protein is CASSVASYNYGYTF. The genes are TRBV2 and TRBJ1-2; D remains ambiguous. The V gene lost 4 bases and the J gene lost 1 base, with 10 bases spanning the gap. CDR1 SNHLY and CDR2 FYNNEI come from the germline V gene. The length of the CDR3 is 14 residues.

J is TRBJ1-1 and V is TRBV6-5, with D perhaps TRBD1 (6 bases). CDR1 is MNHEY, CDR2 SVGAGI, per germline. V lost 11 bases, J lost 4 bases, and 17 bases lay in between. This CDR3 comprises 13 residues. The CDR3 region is CAGQQGIGTEAFF. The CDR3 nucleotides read TGTGCCGGCCAACAGGGAATTGGCACTGAAGCTTTCTTT.

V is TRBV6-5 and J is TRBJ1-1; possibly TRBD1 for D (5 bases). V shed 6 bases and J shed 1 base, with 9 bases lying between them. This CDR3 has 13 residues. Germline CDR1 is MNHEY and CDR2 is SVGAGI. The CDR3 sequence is CASRYGQNTEAFF. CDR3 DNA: TGTGCCAGCAGATACGGACAGAACACTGAAGCTTTCTTT.

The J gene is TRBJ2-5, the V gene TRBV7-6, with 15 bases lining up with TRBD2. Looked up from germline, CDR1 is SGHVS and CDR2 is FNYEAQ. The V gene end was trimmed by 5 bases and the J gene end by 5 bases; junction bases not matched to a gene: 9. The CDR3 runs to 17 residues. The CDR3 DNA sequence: TGTGCCAGCAGCCCCGGACTAGCGGGAGGGCCAGGGGAGACCCAGTACTTC. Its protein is CASSPGLAGGPGETQYF.

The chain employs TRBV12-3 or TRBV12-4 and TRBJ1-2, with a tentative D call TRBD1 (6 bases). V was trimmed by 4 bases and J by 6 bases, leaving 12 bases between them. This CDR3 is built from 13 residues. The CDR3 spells CASSYRASDGYTF. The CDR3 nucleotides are TGTGCCAGCAGTTACAGGGCAAGCGATGGCTACACCTTC.

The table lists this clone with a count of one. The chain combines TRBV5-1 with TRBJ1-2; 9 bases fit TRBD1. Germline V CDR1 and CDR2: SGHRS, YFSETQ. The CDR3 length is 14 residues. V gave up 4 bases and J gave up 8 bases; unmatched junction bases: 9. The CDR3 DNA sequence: TGCGCCAGCAGCGTCCAACAGGGGGCAGAGGGCTACACCTTC. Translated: CASSVQQGAEGYTF.

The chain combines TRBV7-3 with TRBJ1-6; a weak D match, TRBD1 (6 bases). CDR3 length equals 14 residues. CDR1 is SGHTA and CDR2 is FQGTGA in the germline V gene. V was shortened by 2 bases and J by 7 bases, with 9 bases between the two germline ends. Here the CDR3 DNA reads TGTGCCAGCAGCTTAGGGGGGGCAAATTCACCCCTCCACTTT. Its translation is CASSLGGANSPLHF.

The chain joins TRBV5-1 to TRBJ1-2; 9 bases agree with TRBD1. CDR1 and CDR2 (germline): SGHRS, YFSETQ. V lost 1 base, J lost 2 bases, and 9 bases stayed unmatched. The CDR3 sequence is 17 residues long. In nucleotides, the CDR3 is TGCGCCAGCAGCTTGCTTCTCTCCGGGACAGGGAACTATGGCTACACCTTC. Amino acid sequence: CASSLLLSGTGNYGYTF.

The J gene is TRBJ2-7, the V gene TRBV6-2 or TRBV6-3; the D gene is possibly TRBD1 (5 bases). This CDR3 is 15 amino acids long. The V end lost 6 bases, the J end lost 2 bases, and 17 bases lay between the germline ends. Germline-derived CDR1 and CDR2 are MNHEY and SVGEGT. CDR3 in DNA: TGTGCCAGCAGCGACGGACAACGTTGGACCTACGAGCAGTACTTC. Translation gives CASSDGQRWTYEQYF.

CDR3 in DNA: TGTGCCGCTGGGGGACAGGGTCGATCGGATACGCAGTATTTT. It encodes CAAGGQGRSDTQYF. V and J are TRBV25-1 and TRBJ2-3; 9 positions match TRBD1. This CDR3 is built from 14 residues. V lost 11 bases to trimming and J lost 6 bases; unmatched junction nucleotides: 12. Per germline, CDR1 MGHDK and CDR2 SYGVNS.

CDR3 region: CASSLGTGATRGPQHF. CDR3 in DNA: TGTGCCAGCAGTTTAGGGACAGGGGCGACGAGGGGGCCCCAGCATTTT. This chain uses TRBV28 with TRBJ1-5, with 10 bases lining up with TRBD1. The germline gives CDR1 MDHEN, CDR2 SYDVKM. This CDR3 has 16 amino acids. With 2 bases clipped from V and 9 bases from J, the junction kept 10 bases outside the gene matches.

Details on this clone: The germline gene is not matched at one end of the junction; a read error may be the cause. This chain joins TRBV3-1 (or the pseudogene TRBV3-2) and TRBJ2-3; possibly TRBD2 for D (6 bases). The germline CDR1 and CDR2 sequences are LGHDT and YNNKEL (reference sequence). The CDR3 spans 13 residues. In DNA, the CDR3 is TGTGCCAGCAGCCAAGATGGCCGTGGACTACTGATCTTT. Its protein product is CASSQDGRGLLIF.

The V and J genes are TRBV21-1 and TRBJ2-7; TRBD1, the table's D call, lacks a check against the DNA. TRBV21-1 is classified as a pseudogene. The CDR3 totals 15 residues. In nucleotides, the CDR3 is TGTGCCAGCAGCAAGCCGGGACAGGGAGTTGGAGAGCAGTACTTC. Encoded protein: CASSKPGQGVGEQYF.

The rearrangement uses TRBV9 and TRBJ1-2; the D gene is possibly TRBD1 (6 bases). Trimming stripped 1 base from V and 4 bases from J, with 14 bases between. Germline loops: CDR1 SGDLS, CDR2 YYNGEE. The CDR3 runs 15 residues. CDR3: CASSVRDTQSYGYTF. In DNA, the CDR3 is TGTGCCAGCAGCGTAAGGGACACCCAATCCTATGGCTACACCTTC.

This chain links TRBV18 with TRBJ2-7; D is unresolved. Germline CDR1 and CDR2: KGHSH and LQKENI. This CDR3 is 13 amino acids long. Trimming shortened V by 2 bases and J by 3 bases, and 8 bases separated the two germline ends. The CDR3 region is CASSPERSYEQYF. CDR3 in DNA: TGTGCCAGCTCACCAGAACGCAGCTACGAGCAGTACTTC. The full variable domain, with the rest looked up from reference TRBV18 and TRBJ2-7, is NAGVMQNPRHLVRRRGQEARLRCSPMKGHSHVYWYRQLPEEGLKFMVYLQKENIIDESGMPKERFSAEFPKEGPSILRIQQVVRGDSAAYFCASSPERSYEQYFGPGTRLTVT.

CDR3 coding DNA: TGTGCCAGCAGCTTAGGGACTAGCGGCCACAATGAGCAGTTCTTC. Encoded protein: CASSLGTSGHNEQFF. V usage is TRBV5-4 and J usage is TRBJ2-1; TRBD2 matches 11 bases. Germline trimming cut 2 bases from V and 5 bases from J; bases unmatched to any gene: 3. The CDR3 length is 15 residues. The germline V gene encodes CDR1 SGHNT and CDR2 YYREEE (reference sequence).

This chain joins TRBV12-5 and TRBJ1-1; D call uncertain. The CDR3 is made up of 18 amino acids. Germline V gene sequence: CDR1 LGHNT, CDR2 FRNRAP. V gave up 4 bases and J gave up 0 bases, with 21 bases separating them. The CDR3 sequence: CASGSNLVDGGMNTEAFF. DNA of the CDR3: TGTGCTAGTGGTTCGAACCTGGTCGACGGCGGCATGAACACTGAAGCTTTCTTT.

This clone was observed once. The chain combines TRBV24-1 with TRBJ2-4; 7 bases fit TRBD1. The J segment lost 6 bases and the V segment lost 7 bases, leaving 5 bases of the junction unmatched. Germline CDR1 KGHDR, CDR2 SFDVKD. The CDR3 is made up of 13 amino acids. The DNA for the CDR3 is TGTGCCACCAGCAGACAGGGAGCAAACATTCAGTACTTC. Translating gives CATSRQGANIQYF.

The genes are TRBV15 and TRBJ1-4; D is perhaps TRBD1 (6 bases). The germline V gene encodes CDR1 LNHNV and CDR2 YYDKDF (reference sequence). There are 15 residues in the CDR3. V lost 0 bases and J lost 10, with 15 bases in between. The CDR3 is CATSRDGGAEVKLFF. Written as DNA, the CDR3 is TGTGCCACCAGCAGAGATGGGGGCGCCGAGGTAAAACTGTTTTTT.

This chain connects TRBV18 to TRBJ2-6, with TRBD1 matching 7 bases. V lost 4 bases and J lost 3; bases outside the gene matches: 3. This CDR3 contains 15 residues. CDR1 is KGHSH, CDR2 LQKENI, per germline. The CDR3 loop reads CASSLDRDGANVLTF. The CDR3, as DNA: TGTGCCAGCTCACTCGACAGGGATGGGGCCAACGTCCTGACTTTC.

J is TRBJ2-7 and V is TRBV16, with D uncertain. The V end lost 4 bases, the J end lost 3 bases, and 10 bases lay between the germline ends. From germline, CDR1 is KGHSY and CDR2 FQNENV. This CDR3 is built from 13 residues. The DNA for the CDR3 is TGTGCCAGCAGCCCCTCCCCGAGCTACGAGCAGTACTTC. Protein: CASSPSPSYEQYF.

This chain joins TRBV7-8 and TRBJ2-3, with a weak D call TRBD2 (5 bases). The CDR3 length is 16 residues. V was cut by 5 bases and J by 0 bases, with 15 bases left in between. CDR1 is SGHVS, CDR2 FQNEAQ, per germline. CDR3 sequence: CASSPTGLASTDTQYF. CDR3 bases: TGTGCCAGCAGCCCTACCGGGCTAGCTAGCACAGATACGCAGTATTTT.

The chain's CDR3 is CASSPTGAYEQYF. The DNA of the CDR3 is TGTGCCAGCAGCCCCACAGGGGCCTACGAGCAGTACTTC. The chain recombines TRBV12-3 or TRBV12-4 with TRBJ2-7, with 7 bases aligning to TRBD1. J gave up 2 bases and V 6 bases, and 4 bases lay outside the gene matches. This CDR3 contains 13 residues.

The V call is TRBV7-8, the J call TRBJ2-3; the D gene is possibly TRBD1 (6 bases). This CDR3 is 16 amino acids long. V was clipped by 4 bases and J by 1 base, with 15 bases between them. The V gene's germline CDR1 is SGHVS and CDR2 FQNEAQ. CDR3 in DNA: TGTGCCAGCAGCTCCGGACAGCGTGGGGGCACAGATACGCAGTATTTT. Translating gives CASSSGQRGGTDTQYF.

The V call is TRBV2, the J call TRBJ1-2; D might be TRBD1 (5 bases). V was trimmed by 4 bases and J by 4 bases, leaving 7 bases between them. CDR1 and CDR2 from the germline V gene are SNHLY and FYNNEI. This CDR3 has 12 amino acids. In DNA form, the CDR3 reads TGTGCCAGCAGTGGGGGCATCTATGGCTACACCTTC. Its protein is CASSGGIYGYTF.

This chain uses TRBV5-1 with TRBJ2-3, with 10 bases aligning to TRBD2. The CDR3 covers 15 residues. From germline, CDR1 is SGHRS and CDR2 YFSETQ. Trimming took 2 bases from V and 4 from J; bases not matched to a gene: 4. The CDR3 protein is CASSLAGGRSDTQYF. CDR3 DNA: TGCGCCAGCAGCTTAGCGGGGGGGCGCTCAGATACGCAGTATTTT.

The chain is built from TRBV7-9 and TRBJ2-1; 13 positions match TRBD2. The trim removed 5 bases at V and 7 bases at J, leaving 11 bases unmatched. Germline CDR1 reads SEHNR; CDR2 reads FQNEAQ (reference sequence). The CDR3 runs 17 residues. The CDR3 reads CASSALLAGGLQNEQFF. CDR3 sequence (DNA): TGTGCCAGCAGCGCGTTACTAGCGGGGGGGCTGCAGAATGAGCAGTTCTTC.

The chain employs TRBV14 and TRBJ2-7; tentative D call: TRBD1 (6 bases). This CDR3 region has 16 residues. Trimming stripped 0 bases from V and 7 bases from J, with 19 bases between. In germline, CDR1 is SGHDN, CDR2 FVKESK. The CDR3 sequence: CASSQELGAPVGEQYF. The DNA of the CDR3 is TGTGCCAGCAGCCAAGAATTGGGGGCCCCTGTCGGAGAGCAGTACTTC.